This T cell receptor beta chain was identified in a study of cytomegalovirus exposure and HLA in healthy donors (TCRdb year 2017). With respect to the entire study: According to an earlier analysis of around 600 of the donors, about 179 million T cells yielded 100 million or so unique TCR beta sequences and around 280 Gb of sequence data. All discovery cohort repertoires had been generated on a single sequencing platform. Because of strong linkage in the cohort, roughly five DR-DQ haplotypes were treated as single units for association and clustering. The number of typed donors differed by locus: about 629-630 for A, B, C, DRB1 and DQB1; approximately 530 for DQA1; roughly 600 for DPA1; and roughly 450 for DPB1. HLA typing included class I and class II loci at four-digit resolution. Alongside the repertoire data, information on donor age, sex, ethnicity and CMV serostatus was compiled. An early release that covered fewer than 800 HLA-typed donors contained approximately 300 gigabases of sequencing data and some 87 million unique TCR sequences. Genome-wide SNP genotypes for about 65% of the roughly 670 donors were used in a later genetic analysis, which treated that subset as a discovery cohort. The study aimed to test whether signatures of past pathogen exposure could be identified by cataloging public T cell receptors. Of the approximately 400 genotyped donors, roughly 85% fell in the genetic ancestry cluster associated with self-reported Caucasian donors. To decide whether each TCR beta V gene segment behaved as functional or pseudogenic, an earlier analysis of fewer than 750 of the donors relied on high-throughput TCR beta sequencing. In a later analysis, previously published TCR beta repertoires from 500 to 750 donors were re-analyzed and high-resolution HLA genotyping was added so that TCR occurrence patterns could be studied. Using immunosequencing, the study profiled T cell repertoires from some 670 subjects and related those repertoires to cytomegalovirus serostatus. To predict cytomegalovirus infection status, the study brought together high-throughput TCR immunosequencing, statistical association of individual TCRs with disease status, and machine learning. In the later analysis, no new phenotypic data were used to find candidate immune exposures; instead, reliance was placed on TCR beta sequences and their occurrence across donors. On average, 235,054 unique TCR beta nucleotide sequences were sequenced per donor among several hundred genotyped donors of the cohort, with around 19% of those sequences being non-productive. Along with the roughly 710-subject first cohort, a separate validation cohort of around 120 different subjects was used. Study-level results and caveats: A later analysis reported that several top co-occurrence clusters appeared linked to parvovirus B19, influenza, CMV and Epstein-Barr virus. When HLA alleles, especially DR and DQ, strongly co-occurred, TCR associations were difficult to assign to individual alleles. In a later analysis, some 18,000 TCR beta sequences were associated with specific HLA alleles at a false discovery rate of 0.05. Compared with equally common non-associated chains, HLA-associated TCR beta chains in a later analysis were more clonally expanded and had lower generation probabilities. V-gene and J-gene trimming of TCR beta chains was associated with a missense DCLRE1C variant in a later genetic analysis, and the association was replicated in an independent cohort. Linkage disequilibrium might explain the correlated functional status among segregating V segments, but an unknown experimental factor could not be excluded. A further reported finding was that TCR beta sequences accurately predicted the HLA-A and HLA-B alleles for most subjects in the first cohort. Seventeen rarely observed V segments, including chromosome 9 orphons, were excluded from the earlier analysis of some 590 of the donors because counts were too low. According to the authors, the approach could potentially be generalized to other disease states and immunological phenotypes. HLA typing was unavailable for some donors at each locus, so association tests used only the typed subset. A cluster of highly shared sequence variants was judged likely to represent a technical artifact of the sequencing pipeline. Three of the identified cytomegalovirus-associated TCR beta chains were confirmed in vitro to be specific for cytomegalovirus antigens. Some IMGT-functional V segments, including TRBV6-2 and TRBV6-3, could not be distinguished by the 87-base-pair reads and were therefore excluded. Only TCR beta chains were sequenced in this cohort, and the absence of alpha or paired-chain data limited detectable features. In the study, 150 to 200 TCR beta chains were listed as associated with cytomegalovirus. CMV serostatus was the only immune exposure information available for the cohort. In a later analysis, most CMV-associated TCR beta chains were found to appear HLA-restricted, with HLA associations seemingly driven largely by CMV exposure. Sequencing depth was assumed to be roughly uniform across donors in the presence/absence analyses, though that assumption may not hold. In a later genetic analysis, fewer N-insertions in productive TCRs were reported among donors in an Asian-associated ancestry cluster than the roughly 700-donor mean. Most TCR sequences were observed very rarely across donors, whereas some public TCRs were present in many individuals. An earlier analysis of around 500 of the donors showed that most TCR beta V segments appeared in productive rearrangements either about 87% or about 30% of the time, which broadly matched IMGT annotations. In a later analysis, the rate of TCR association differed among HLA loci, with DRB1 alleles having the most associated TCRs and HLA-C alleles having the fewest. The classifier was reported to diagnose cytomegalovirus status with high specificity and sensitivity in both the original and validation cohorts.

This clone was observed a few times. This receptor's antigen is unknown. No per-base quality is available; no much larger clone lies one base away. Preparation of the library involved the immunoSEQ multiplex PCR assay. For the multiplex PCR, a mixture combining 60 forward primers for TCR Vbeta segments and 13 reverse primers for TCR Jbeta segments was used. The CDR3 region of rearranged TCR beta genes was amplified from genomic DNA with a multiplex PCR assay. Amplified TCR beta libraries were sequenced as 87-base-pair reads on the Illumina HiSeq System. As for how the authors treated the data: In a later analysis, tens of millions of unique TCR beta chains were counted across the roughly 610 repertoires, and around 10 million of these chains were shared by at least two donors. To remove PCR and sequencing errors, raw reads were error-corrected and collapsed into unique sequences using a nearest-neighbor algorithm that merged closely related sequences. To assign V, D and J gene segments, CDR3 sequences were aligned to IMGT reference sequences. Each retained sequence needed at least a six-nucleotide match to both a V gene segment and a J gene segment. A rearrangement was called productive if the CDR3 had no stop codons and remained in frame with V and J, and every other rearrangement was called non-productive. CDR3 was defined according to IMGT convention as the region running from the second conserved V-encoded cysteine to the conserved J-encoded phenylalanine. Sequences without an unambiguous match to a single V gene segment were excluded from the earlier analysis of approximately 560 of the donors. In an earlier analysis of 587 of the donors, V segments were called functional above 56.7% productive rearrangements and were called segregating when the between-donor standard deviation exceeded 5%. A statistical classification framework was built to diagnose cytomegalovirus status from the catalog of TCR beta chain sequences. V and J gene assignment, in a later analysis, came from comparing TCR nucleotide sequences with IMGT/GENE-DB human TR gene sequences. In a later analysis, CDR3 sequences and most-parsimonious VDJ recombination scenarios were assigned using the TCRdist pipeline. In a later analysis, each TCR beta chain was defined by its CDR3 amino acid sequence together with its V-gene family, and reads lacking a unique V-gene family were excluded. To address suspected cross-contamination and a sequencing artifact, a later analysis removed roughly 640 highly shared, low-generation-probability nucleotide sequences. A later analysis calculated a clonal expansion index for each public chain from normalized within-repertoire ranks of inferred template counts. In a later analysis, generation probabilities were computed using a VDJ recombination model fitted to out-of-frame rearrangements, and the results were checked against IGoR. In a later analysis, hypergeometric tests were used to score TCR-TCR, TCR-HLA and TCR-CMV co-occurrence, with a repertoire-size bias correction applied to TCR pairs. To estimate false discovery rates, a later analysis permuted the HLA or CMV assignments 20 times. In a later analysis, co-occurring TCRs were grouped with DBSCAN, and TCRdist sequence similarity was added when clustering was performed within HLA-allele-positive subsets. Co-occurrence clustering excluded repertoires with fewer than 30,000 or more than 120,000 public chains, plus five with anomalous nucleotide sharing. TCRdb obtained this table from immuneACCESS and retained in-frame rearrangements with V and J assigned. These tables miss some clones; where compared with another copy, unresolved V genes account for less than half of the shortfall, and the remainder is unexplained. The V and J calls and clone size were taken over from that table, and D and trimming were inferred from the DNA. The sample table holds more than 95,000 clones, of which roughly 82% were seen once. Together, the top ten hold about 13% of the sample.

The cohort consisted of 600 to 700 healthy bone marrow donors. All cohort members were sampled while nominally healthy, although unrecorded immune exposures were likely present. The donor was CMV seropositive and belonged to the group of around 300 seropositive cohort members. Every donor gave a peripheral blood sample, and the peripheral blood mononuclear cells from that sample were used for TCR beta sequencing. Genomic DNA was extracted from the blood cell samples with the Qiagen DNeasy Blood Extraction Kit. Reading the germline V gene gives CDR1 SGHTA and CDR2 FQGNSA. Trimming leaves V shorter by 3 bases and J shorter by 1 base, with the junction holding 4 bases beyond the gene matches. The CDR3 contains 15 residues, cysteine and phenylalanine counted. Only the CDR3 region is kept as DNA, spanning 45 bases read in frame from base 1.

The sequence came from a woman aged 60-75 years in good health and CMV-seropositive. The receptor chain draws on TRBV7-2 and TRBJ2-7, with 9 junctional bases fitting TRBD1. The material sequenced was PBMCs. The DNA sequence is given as TGTGCCAGCAGCTTTGGACAGGGGAGGTCCTACGAGCAGTACTTC. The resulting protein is CASSFGQGRSYEQYF. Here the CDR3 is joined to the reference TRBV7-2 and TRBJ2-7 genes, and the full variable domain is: GAGVSQSPSNKVTEKGKDVELRCDPISGHTALYWYRQSLGQGLEFLIYFQGNSAPDKSGLPSDRFSAERTGGSVSTLTIQRTQQEDSAVYLCASSFGQGRSYEQYFGPGTRLTVT.